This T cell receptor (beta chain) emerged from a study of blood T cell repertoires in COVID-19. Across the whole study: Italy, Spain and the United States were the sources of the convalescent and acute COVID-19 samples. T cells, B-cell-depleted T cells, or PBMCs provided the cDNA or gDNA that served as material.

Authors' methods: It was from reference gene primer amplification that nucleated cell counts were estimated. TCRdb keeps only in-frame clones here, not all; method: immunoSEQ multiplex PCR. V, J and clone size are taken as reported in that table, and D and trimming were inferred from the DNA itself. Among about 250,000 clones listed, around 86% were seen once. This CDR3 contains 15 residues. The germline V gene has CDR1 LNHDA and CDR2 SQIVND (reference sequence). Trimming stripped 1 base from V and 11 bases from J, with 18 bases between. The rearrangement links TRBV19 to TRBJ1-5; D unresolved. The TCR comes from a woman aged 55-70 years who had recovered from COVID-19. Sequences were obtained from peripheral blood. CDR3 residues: CASSIVAGSSTAQHF. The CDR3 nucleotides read TGTGCCAGTAGTATAGTAGCAGGCTCTAGCACGGCCCAGCATTTT.